What follows is one T cell receptor beta chain and its context. Its target is unknown. The sample belongs to a study of shared clonotypes between healthy human individuals. Germline V gene lookup returns CDR1 SGHTA and CDR2 FQGTGA. The length of the CDR3 is 14 residues. Trimming stripped 5 bases from V and 3 bases from J, with 14 bases between. The table came from immunoSEQ multiplex PCR; TCRdb's copy has only in-frame clones and leaves some out. The repertoire holds approximately 1,500,000 clones, with more than 95% as singletons. Study conclusions and caveats: Clonotype sharing across donors was expected to vary with sequencing depth. Rarefaction analysis demonstrated incomplete sorted-subset sequencing notwithstanding large depth.

The receptor was isolated from a young man in good health. V is TRBV7-3 and J is TRBJ2-7; D uncertain. The specimen sequenced was naive CD4+ T cells sorted from blood. As for subset: CD45RA+ positively selected. DNA of the CDR3: TGTGCCAGCAGCCCAAACCTTGGGGACTACGAGCAGTACTTC. This sequence encodes CASSPNLGDYEQYF.